These 15 T cell receptor beta chains share one sample of origin, sequenced in a study of CD8+CD57+ T cells in acquired aplastic anemia. Profiles of TCR beta VDJ and CDR3 were generated from a genomic DNA template. TCRdb redid the calling of the reads with MiXCR, one entry per CDR3 protein. The top ten clones hold under 2% of a sample with 150,000 to 200,000 distinct CDR3 sequences, less than 60% of them seen once. Individuals selected for sequencing had exhibited CD8+CD57+ cell expansion on flow cytometry. The sequencing sample was made of sorted CD4+, CD8+, or CD8+CD57+ T cells (not recorded which) from PBMCs. The receptors derive from a human donor with aplastic anemia.

There are a few counts of this clonotype. The chain combines TRBV28 with TRBJ2-1, with TRBD2 as a possible D gene (5 bases). The CDR3 has 13 amino acids. Germline V gives CDR1 MDHEN, CDR2 SYDVKM. V dropped 7 bases and J dropped 10 bases, with 17 bases sitting between them. CDR3 in amino acids: CASTEGRTGEQFF. CDR3 sequence (DNA): TGTGCCAGCACCGAGGGAAGGACGGGAGAGCAGTTCTTC.

V and J are TRBV25-1 and TRBJ2-7, with D uncertain. Germline values: CDR1 MGHDK, CDR2 SYGVNS. This CDR3 region has 14 residues. V lost 3 bases and J 5 bases, leaving 14 bases between the germline ends. CDR3 residues: CASSDSWARHEQYF. DNA for the CDR3: TGTGCCAGCAGTGATTCGTGGGCCAGGCACGAGCAGTACTTC.

The chain joins TRBV12-3 or TRBV12-4 to TRBJ2-3, with TRBD1 as a possible D gene (6 bases). This CDR3 spans 12 amino acids. The V and J ends lost 6 bases and 10 bases respectively, with 14 bases between them. The DNA for the CDR3 is TGTGCCAGCAGCCCCGACCCAGGGGCGCAGTATTTT. It translates to CASSPDPGAQYF.

This clonotype showed up many times. V gene TRBV19 combines with J gene TRBJ2-1, with D perhaps TRBD1 (5 bases). The CDR3 length is 12 residues. Germline CDR1 and CDR2: LNHDA and SQIVND (reference sequence). V lost 2 bases, J lost 10 bases, and 9 bases lay in between. The CDR3 nucleotides read TGTGCCAGTAGTATACAGGGTGGCGAGCAGTTCTTC. Protein product: CASSIQGGEQFF. Based on the CDR3 plus reference TRBV19 and TRBJ2-1, the full variable domain is DGGITQSPKYLFRKEGQNVTLSCEQNLNHDAMYWYRQDPGQGLRLIYYSQIVNDFQKGDIAEGYSVSREKKESFPLTVTSAQKNPTAFYLCASSIQGGEQFFGPGTRLTVL.

Only a few counts were recorded for this clonotype. This chain's CDR3 is CASSFSASGNRETQYF. CDR3 nucleotides: TGTGCCAGCAGTTTCTCGGCTAGCGGGAATCGGGAGACCCAGTACTTC. The V and J genes are TRBV28 and TRBJ2-5, with TRBD2 matching 9 bases. The CDR3 is 16 residues long. The V gene end was trimmed by 3 bases and the J gene end by 5 bases; junction bases not matched to a gene: 10. CDR1 is MDHEN and CDR2 is SYDVKM in the germline V gene.

For this clonotype: This clone may be a read error of a much larger clone one base away. V and J are TRBV5-5 and TRBJ1-2; D is possibly TRBD1 (6 bases). Trimming took 4 bases from V and 3 from J, leaving 16 bases between them. The CDR3 has 15 residues. The V gene's germline CDR1 is SGHKS and CDR2 YYEKEE (reference sequence). The DNA for the CDR3 is TGTGCCAGCAGCCGTGACAGGTGGGTGGACTATGGCTACACCTTC. Its translation is CASSRDRWVDYGYTF.

V is TRBV18 and J is TRBJ2-4; 7 nucleotides align to TRBD1. The CDR3 is 14 residues long. V lost 5 bases, J lost 7 bases, and 8 bases stayed unmatched. CDR1 KGHSH and CDR2 LQKENI come from the germline V gene. CDR3 sequence (DNA): TGTGCCAGCTCATTAACCGGGACAGTGAACATTCAGTACTTC. This encodes CASSLTGTVNIQYF.

V usage is TRBV19 and J usage is TRBJ1-5; D is unresolved. CDR1 is LNHDA and CDR2 is SQIVND in the germline V gene (reference sequence). V was trimmed by 0 bases and J by 3 bases, leaving 9 bases between them. The CDR3 length is 15 residues. CDR3 residues: CASSIDNGVNQPQHF. CDR3 nucleotides: TGTGCCAGTAGTATAGATAACGGAGTCAATCAGCCCCAGCATTTT.

In its sample, this clonotype was seen many times. This rearrangement joins TRBV6-5 to TRBJ1-2; a possible D gene is TRBD1 (5 bases). V lost 4 bases and J lost 6, with 12 bases in between. This CDR3 comprises 13 residues. Germline CDR1 MNHEY, CDR2 SVGAGI. This CDR3 is CASSWTPGNGYTF. The CDR3, as DNA: TGTGCCAGCAGTTGGACCCCAGGGAATGGCTACACCTTC.

This clonotype was seen ten or more times. The chain recombines TRBV20-1 with TRBJ1-1; possible D gene TRBD1, 6 bases. Per germline, CDR1 DFQATT and CDR2 SNEGSKA (reference sequence). The CDR3 extends over 11 amino acids. The V end was cut by 7 bases, the J end by 1 base, with 7 bases between. The CDR3 spells CSVGQNTEAFF. Written as DNA, the CDR3 is TGCAGTGTGGGACAGAACACTGAAGCTTTCTTT.

On this clonotype: The junction departs from the called germline gene at one end, perhaps through a read error. V is TRBV2 and J is TRBJ2-5; D call uncertain. CDR3 length: 11 residues. Per the germline V gene, CDR1 is SNHLY and CDR2 is FYNNEI. CDR3 bases: TGTACCAGCAGTTTCAAAGAGGCCCAGTACTTC. Amino acids: CTSSFKEAQYF.

The table lists this clonotype with many counts. The chain's CDR3 is CASSLQVTGREAEQYF. DNA of the CDR3: TGTGCCAGCAGTTTACAGGTGACAGGCAGGGAGGCCGAGCAGTACTTC. The chain joins TRBV28 to TRBJ2-7; D may be TRBD1 or TRBD2 (6 bases each). Per the germline V gene, CDR1 is MDHEN and CDR2 is SYDVKM. CDR3 length: 16 residues. The V end was cut by 2 bases, the J end by 6 bases, with 20 bases between.

This clonotype was picked up many times. V gene TRBV5-1 combines with J gene TRBJ2-3; D possibly matches TRBD1 or TRBD2 (5 bases each). Germline V gives CDR1 SGHRS, CDR2 YFSETQ. CDR3 length: 14 residues. V was trimmed by 1 base and J by 0 bases, leaving 6 bases between them. The CDR3 region has the DNA TGCGCCAGCAGCTTGTGGGGGAGCACAGATACGCAGTATTTT. Translation: CASSLWGSTDTQYF.

V gene TRBV2 combines with J gene TRBJ2-2, with D tentatively TRBD2 (5 bases). Trimming removed 6 bases at V and 4 bases at J, with 9 bases between. Germline V CDR1 and CDR2: SNHLY, FYNNEI. This CDR3 has 13 residues. In DNA, the CDR3 is TGTGCCAGCAGAGATGGAGGCACCGGGGAGCTGTTTTTT. Encoded protein: CASRDGGTGELFF. Variable domain in full (rest from reference TRBV2 and TRBJ2-2): EPEVTQTPSHQVTQMGQEVILRCVPISNHLYFYWYRQILGQKVEFLVSFYNNEISEKSEIFDDQFSVERPDGSNFTLKIRSTKLEDSAMYFCASRDGGTGELFFGEGSRLTVL.

This clonotype was observed at least ten times. J is TRBJ2-7 and V is TRBV7-2, with D possibly called TRBD1 or TRBD2 (5 bases each). The CDR3 has 13 amino acids. The germline gives CDR1 SGHTA, CDR2 FQGNSA. V was pared by 5 bases and J by 4 bases, with 12 bases between. CDR3 nucleotides: TGTGCCAGCAGCCTCCGGGGACCTTACGAGCAGTACTTC. Translating it yields CASSLRGPYEQYF.